This T cell receptor beta chain appears in the sequencing data of a study of OX40 agonist ivuxolimab in advanced cancers. Overall study: Given to patients was ivuxolimab, an agonistic anti-OX40 (CD134) antibody. From about 23 to 85 years was the age range, with a mean of about 54 years, and roughly 83% were male. Study-wide findings and caveats: CD4+ and CD8+ T cells in blood underwent clonal expansion by week 6 at 0.1 to 3.0 mg/kg.

Of note for this clone: Its cognate antigen is unknown.

The ends lost 1 base at V and 0 bases at J; junction bases unmatched: 7. The CDR3 is made up of 16 amino acids. Germline V gene data show CDR1 as SGDLS and CDR2 as YYNGEE. TCRdb's copy holds only in-frame clones and misses some; the assay was immunoSEQ multiplex PCR. The repertoire holds 90,000 to 100,000 clones, with 80% to 90% as singletons. V gene TRBV9 combines with J gene TRBJ2-7, with 7 bases fitting TRBD2. The receptor's source is an adult with an advanced solid tumor such as melanoma, head and neck, liver or kidney cancer. The material was CD4+ or CD8+ T cells sorted from blood, obtained in a trial of the OX40 agonist ivuxolimab. CDR3 coding DNA: TGTGCCAGCAGCGTATCCGCTAGCGGCATCTCCTACGAGCAGTACTTC. Residues: CASSVSASGISYEQYF.